The present entry profiles one T cell receptor beta chain with its context. As yet, its antigen is unknown. This record comes from a study of cytomegalovirus exposure and HLA in healthy donors. General study findings and limits: A prior analysis recorded that most TCR beta V segments were productive about 90% or about 30% of the time. A reported reduction in N-insertions relative to the roughly 700-donor mean was seen in an Asian-associated ancestry cluster in a later analysis.

Germline V gene sequence: CDR1 SEHNR, CDR2 FQNEAQ (reference sequence). This CDR3 region has 14 residues. V dropped 5 bases and J dropped 5; count of bases not matched to a gene: 3. In the PCR, 60 Vbeta and 13 Jbeta primers were used. The repertoire was sequenced with immunoSEQ multiplex PCR; TCRdb's copy has only in-frame clones and lacks some. The sample has 120,000 or so clones; less than 90% are singletons. The sequenced sample consisted of PBMCs. The clonotype originates from a man in his late teens or twenties in good health and CMV-seropositive. The J gene is TRBJ1-5, the V gene TRBV7-9; TRBD1 agrees at 10 bases. CDR3 sequence (DNA): TGTGCCAGCAGCCCGGGACAGGGGCATCAGCCCCAGCATTTT. It encodes CASSPGQGHQPQHF.